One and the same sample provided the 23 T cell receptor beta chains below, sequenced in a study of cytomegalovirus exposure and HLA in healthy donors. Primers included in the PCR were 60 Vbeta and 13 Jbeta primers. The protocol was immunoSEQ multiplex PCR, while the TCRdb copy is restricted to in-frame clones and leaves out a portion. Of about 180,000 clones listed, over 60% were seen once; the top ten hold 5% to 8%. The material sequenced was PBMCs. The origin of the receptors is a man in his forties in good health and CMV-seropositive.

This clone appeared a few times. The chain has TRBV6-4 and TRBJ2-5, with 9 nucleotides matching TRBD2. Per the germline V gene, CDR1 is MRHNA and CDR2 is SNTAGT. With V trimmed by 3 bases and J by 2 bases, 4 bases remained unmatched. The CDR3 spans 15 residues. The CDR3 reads CASSEVAGEQETQYF. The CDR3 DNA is TGTGCCAGCAGTGAGGTAGCGGGAGAACAAGAGACCCAGTACTTC.

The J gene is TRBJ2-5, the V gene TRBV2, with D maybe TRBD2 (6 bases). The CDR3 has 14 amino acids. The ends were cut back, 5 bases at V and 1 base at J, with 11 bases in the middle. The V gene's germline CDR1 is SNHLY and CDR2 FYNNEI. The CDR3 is CASSLFSGQETQYF. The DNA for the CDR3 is TGTGCCAGCAGTCTATTTAGCGGCCAAGAGACCCAGTACTTC.

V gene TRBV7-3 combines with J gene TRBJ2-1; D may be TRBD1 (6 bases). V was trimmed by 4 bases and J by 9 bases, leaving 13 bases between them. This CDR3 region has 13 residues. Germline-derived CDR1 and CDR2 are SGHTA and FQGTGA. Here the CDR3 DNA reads TGTGCCAGCAGCTCCCGGCGAGGGGGTGAGCAGTTCTTC. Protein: CASSSRRGGEQFF.

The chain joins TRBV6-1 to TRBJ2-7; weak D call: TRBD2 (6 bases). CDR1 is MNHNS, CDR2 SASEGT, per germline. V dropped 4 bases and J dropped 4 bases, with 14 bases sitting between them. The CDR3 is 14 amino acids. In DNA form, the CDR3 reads TGTGCCAGCAGTGCCGGGACTGTGGGGTACGAGCAGTACTTC. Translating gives CASSAGTVGYEQYF.

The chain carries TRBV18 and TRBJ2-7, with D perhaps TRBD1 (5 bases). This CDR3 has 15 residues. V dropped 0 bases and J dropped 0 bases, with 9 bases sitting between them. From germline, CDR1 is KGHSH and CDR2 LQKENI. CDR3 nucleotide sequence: TGTGCCAGCTCACCACCGGGTAGGGGCTCCTACGAGCAGTACTTC. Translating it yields CASSPPGRGSYEQYF.

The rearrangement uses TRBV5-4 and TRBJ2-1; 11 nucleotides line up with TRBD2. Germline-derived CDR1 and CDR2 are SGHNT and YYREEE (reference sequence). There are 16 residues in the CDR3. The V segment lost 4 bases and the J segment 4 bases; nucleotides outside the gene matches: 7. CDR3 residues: CASSKGTSGNYNEQFF. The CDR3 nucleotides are TGTGCCAGCAGCAAAGGGACTAGCGGAAATTACAATGAGCAGTTCTTC.

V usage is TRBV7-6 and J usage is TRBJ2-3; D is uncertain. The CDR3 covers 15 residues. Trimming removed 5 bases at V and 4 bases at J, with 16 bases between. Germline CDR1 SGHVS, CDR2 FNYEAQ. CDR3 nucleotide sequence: TGTGCCAGCAGCCCCCTGAGTACCCCTTCAGATACGCAGTATTTT. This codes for CASSPLSTPSDTQYF.

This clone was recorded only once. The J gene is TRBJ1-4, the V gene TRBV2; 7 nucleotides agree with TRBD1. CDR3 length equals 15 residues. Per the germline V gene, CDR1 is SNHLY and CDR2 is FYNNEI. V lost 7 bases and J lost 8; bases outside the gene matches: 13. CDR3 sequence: CASNTRQGVGEKLFF. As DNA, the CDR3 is TGTGCCAGCAACACAAGACAGGGCGTAGGGGAAAAACTGTTTTTT.

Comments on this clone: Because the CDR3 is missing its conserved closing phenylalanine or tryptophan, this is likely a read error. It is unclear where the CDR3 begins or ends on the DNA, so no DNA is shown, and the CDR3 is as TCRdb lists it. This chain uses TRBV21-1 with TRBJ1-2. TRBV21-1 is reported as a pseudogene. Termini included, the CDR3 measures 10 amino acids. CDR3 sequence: CASILNFGAL.

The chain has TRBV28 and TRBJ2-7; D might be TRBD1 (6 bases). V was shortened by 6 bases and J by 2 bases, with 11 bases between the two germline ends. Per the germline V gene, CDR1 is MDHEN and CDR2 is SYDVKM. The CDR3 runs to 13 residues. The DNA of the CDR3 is TGTGCCAGCAGGCCCGGACAGACCTACGAGCAGTACTTC. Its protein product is CASRPGQTYEQYF.

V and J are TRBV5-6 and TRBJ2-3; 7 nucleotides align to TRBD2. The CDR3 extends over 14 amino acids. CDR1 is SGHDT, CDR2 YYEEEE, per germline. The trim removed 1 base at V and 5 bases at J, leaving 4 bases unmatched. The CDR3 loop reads CASSLWEGRDTQYF. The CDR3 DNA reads TGTGCCAGCAGCTTGTGGGAGGGCCGAGATACGCAGTATTTT. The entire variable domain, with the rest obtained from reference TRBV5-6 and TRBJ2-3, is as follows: DAGVTQSPTHLIKTRGQQVTLRCSPKSGHDTVSWYQQALGQGPQFIFQYYEEEERQRGNFPDRFSGHQFPNYSSELNVNALLLGDSALYLCASSLWEGRDTQYFGPGTRLTVL.

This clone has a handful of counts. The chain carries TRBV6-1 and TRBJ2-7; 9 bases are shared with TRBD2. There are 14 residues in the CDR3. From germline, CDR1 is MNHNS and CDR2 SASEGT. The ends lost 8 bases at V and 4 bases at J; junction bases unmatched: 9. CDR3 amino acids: CASSHSGRYYEQYF. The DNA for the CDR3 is TGTGCCAGCTCTCATAGCGGGAGATATTACGAGCAGTACTTC.

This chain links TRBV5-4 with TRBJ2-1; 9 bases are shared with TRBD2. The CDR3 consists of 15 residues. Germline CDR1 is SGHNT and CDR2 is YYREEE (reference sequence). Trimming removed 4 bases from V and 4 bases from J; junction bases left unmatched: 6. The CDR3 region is CASSLGLAQYNEQFF. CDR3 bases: TGTGCCAGCAGCCTTGGACTAGCGCAGTACAATGAGCAGTTCTTC.

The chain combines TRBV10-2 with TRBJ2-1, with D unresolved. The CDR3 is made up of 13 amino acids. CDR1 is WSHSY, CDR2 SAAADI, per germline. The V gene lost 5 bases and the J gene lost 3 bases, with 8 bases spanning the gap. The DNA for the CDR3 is TGCGCCAGCAGTCTTAGCTTCTACAATGAGCAGTTCTTC. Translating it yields CASSLSFYNEQFF.

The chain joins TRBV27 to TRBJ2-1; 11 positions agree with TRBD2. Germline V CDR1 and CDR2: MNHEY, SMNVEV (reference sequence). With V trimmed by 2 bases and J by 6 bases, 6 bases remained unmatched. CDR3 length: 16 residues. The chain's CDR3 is CASSLELAGAVNEQFF. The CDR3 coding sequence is TGTGCCAGCAGTTTAGAACTAGCGGGAGCAGTCAATGAGCAGTTCTTC.

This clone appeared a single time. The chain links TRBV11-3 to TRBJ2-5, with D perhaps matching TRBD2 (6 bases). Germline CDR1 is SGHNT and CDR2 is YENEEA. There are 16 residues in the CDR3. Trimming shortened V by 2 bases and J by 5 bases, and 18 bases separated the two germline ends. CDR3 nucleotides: TGTGCCAGCAGCTTACGATTAGGACTAAGAGTGGAGACCCAGTACTTC. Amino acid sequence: CASSLRLGLRVETQYF.

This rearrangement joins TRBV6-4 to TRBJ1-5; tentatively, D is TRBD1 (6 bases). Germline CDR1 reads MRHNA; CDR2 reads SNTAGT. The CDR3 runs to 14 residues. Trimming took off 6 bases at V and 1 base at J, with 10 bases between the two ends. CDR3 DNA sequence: TGTGCCAGCAGGCGCCAGGGGAGCAATCAGCCCCAGCATTTT. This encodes CASRRQGSNQPQHF.

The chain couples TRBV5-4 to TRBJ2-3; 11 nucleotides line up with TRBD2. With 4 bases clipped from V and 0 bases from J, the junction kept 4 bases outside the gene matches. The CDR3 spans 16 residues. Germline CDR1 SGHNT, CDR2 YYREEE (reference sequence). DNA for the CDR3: TGTGCCAGCAGCACTCGGACTAGCGGGAGCACAGATACGCAGTATTTT. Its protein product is CASSTRTSGSTDTQYF.

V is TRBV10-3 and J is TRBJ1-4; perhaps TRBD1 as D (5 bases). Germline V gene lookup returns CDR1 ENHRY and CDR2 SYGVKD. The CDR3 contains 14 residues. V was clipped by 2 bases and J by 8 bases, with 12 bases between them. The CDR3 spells CAISEGEGKEKLFF. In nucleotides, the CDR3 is TGTGCCATCAGTGAGGGGGAGGGGAAGGAAAAACTGTTTTTT.

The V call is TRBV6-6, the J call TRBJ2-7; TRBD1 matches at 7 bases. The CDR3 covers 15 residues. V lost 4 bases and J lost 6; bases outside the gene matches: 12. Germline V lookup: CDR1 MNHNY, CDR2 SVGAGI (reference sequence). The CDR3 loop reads CASSLNRGPTSEQYF. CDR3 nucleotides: TGTGCCAGCAGTTTAAACAGGGGACCTACGAGCGAGCAGTACTTC.

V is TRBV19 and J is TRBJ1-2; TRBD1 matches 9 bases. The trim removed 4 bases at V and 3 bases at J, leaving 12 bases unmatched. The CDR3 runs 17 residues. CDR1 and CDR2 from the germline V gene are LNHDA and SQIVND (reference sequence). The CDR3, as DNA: TGTGCCAGTAGTACACCTCCGGGACAGGGCCCAGACTATGGCTACACCTTC. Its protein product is CASSTPPGQGPDYGYTF.

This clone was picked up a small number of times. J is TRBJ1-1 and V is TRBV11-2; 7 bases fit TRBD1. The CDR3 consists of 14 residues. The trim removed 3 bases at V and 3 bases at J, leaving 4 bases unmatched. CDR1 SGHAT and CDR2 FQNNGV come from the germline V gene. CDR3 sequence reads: CASSLYDRDTEAFF. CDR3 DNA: TGTGCCAGCAGCTTGTACGACAGGGACACTGAAGCTTTCTTT.

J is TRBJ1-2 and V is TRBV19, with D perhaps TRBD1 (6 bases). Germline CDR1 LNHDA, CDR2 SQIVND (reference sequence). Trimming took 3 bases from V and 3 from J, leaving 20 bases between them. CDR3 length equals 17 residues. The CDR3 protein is CASSMSRPGDVDYGYTF. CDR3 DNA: TGTGCCAGTAGTATGAGCCGGCCAGGGGACGTAGACTATGGCTACACCTTC.